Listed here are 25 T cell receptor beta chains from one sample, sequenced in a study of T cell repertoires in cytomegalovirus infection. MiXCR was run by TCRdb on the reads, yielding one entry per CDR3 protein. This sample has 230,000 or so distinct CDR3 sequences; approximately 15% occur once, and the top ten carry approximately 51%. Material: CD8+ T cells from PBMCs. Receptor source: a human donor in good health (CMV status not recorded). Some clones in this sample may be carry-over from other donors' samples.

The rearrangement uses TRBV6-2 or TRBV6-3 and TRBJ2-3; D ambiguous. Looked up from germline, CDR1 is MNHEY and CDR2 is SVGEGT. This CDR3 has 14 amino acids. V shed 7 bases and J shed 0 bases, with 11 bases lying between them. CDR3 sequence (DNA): TGTGCCAGCAATTTAGCAGGCAGCACAGATACGCAGTATTTT. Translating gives CASNLAGSTDTQYF.

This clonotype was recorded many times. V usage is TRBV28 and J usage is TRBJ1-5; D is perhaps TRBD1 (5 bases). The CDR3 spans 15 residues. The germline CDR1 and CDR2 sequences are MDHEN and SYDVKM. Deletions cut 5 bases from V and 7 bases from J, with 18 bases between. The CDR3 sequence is CASSPPEGIRQPQHF. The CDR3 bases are TGTGCCAGCAGTCCACCTGAGGGGATTAGACAGCCCCAGCATTTT.

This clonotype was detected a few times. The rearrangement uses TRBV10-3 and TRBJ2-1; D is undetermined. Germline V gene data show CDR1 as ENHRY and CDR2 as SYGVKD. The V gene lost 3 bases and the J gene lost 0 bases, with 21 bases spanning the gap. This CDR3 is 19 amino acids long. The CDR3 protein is CAISDLGPSARDSYNEQFF. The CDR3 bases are TGTGCCATCAGTGATTTAGGCCCCTCGGCCCGCGACTCCTACAATGAGCAGTTCTTC.

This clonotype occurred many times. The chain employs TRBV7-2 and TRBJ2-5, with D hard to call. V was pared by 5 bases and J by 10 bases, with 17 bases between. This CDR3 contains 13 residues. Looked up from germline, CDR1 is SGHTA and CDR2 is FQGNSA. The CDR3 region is CASSPQGSRDQYF. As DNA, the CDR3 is TGTGCCAGCAGCCCTCAAGGGTCTAGGGACCAGTACTTC.

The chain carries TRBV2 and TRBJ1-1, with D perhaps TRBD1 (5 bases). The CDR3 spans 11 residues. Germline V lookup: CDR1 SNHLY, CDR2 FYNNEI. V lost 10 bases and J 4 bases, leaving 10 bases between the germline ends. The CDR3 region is CATIGVTEAFF. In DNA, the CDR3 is TGTGCCACAATAGGGGTCACTGAAGCTTTCTTT.

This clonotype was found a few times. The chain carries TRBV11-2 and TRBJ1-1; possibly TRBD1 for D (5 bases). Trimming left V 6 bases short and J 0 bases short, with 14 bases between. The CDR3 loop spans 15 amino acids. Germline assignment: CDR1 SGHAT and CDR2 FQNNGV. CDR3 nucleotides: TGTGCCAGCAGTAGTATGAAGGGGATGAACACTGAAGCTTTCTTT. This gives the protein CASSSMKGMNTEAFF.

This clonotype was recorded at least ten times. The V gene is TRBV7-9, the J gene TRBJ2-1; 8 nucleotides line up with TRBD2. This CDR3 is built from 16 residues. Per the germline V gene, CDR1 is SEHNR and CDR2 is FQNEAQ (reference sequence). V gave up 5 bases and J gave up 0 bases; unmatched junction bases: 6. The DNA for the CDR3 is TGTGCCAGCAGCGGCCCCAGCGGGAGCTCCTACAATGAGCAGTTCTTC. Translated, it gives CASSGPSGSSYNEQFF.

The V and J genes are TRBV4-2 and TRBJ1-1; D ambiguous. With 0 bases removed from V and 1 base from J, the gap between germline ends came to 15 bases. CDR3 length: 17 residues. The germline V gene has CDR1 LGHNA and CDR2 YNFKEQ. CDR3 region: CASSQDAVLAGNTEAFF. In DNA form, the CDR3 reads TGTGCCAGCAGCCAAGACGCGGTGTTGGCGGGGAACACTGAAGCTTTCTTT.

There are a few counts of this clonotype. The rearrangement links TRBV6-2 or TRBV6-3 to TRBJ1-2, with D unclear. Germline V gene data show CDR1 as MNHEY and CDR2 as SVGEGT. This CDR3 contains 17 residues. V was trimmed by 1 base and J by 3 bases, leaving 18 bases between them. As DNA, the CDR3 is TGTGCCAGCAGTTACTTTAGCGCCGACGGAGCGGACTATGGCTACACCTTC. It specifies CASSYFSADGADYGYTF.

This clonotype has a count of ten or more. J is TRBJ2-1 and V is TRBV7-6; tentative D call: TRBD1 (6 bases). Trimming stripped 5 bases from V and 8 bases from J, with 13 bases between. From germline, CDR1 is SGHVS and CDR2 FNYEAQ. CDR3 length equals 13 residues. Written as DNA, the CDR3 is TGTGCCAGCAGCCGTCAGGGGCCGGATGAGCAGTTCTTC. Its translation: CASSRQGPDEQFF.

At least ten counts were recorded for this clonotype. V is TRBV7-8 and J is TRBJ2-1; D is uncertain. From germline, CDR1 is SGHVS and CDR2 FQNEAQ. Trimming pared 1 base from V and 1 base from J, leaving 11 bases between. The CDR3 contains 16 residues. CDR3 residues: CASSLGAITSYNEQFF. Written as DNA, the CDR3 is TGTGCCAGCAGCTTAGGGGCTATAACTTCCTACAATGAGCAGTTCTTC. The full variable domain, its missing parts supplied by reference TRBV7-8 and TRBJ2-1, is GAGVSQSPRYKVAKRGQDVALRCDPISGHVSLFWYQQALGQGPEFLTYFQNEAQLDKSGLPSDRFFAERPEGSVSTLKIQRTQQEDSAVYLCASSLGAITSYNEQFFGPGTRLTVL.

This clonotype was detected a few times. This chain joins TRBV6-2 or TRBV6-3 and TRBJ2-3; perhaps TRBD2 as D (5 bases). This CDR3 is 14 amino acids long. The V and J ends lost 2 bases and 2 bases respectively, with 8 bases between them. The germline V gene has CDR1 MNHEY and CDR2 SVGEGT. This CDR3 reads CASSYMGDTDTQYF. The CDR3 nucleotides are TGTGCCAGCAGTTACATGGGAGACACAGATACGCAGTATTTT.

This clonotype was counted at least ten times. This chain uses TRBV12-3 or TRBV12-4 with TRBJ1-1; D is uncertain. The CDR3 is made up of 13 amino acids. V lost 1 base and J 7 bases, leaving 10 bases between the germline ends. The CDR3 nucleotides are TGTGCCAGCAGTTTAGGGCAGATCGTTGAAGCTTTCTTT. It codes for CASSLGQIVEAFF.

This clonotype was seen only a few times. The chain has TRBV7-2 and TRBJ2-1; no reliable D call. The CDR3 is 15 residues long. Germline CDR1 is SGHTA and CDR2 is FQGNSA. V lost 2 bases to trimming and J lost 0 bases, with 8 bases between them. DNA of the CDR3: TGTGCCAGCAGCTTACGGATGAGCTCCTACAATGAGCAGTTCTTC. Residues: CASSLRMSSYNEQFF.

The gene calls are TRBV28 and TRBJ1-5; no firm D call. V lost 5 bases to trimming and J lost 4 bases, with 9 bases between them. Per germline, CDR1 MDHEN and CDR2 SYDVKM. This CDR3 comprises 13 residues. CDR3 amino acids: CASSQQRNQPQHF. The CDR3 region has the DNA TGTGCCAGCAGTCAACAGCGGAATCAGCCCCAGCATTTT.

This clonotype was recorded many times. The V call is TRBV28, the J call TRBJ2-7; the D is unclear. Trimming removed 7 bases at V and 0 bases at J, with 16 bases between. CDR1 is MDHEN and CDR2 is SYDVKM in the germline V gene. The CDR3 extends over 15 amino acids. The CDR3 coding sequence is TGTGCCAGCACCCACCCAGGTCAGAGCTCCTACGAGCAGTACTTC. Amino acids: CASTHPGQSSYEQYF.

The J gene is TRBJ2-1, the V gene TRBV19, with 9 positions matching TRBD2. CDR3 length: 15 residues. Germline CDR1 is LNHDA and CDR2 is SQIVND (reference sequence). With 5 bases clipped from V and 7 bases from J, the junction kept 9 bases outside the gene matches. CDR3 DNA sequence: TGTGCCAGTAGTCTCCAAGCGGGGGGACATAATGAGCAGTTCTTC. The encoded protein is CASSLQAGGHNEQFF. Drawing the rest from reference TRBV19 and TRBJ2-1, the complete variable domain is DGGITQSPKYLFRKEGQNVTLSCEQNLNHDAMYWYRQDPGQGLRLIYYSQIVNDFQKGDIAEGYSVSREKKESFPLTVTSAQKNPTAFYLCASSLQAGGHNEQFFGPGTRLTVL.

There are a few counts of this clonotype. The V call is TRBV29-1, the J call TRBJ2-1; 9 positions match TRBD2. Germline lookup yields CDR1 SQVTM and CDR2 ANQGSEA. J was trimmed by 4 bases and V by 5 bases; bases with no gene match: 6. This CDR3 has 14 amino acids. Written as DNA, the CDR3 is TGCAGCGTTCGCGGGGGGGCCTTGTACAATGAGCAGTTCTTC. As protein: CSVRGGALYNEQFF.

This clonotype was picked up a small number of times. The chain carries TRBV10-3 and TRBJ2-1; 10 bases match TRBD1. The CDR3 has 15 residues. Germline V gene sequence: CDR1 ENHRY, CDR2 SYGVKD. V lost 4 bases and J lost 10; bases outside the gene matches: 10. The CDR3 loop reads CAISGTGTGVREQFF. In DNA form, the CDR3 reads TGTGCCATCAGTGGAACCGGGACAGGGGTTAGGGAGCAGTTCTTC.

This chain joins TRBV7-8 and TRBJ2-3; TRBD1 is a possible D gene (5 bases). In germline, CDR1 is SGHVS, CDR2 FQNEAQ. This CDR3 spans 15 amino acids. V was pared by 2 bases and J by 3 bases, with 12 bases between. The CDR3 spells CASSLFIQGTDTQYF. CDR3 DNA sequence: TGTGCCAGCAGCTTATTTATCCAGGGTACAGATACGCAGTATTTT.

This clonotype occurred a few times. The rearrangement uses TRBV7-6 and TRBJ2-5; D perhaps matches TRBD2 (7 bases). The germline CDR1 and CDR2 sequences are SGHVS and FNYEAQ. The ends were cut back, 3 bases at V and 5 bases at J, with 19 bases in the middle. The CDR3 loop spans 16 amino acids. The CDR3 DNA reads TGTGCCAGCAGCTTTTCTTCGGGGGGCCTCCGGGAGACCCAGTACTTC. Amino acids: CASSFSSGGLRETQYF.

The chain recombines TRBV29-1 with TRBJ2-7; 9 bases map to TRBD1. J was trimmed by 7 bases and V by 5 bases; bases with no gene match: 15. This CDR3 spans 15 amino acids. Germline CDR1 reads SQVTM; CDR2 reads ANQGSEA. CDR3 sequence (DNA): TGCAGCGTTACAGACCCGGGACAGGGTAGGGGGGAGCAGTACTTC. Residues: CSVTDPGQGRGEQYF.

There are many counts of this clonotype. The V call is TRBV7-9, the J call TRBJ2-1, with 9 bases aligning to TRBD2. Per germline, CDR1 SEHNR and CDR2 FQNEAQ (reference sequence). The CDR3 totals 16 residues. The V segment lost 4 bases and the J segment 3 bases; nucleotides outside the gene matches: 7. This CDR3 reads CASSSSTSGIYNEQFF. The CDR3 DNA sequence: TGTGCCAGCAGCTCTTCGACTAGCGGCATCTACAATGAGCAGTTCTTC.

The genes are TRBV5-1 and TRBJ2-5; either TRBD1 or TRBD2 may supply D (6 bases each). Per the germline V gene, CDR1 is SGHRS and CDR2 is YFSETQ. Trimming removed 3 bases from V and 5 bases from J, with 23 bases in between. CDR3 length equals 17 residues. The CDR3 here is CASSSVWGAWKIETQYF. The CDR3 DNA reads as TGCGCCAGCAGCTCCGTTTGGGGGGCCTGGAAAATCGAGACCCAGTACTTC.

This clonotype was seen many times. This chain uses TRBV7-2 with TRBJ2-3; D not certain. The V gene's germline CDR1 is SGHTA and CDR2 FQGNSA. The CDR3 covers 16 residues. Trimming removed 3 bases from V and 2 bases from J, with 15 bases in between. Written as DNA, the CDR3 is TGTGCCAGCAGCTTCTGTTGCGGACCAAACACAGATACGCAGTATTTT. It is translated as CASSFCCGPNTDTQYF.